This T cell receptor beta chain was identified in a study of beta chain features in type 1 diabetes. The wider study: Sorted cells, some 98,000,000 in number, were examined across all samples.

The germline V gene has CDR1 MNHEY and CDR2 SMNVEV (reference sequence). Trimming removed 4 bases at V and 2 bases at J, with 18 bases between. The CDR3 spans 18 residues. This clone was detected ten times or more. Investigators reverse transcribed all isolated RNA, so they sequenced expressed TCRB transcripts. Profiled with immunoSEQ multiplex PCR; TCRdb holds only in-frame clones, not every one. The sample holds hundreds of thousands of clones, 15% to 17% seen once. The source material was naive CD4+ T cells from blood. The TCR was taken from a man between 18 and 35 years old in good health. The J gene is TRBJ2-6, the V gene TRBV27; maybe TRBD2 (6 bases). CDR3 DNA: TGTGCCAGCAGTTCACAATATCCAGGGACTCCTGGGGCCAACGTCCTGACTTTC. Residues: CASSSQYPGTPGANVLTF. The full variable domain, its missing parts supplied by reference TRBV27 and TRBJ2-6, is EAQVTQNPRYLITVTGKKLTVTCSQNMNHEYMSWYRQDPGLGLRQIYYSMNVEVTDKGDVPEGYKVSRKEKRNFPLILESPSPNQTSLYFCASSSQYPGTPGANVLTFGAGSRLTVL.